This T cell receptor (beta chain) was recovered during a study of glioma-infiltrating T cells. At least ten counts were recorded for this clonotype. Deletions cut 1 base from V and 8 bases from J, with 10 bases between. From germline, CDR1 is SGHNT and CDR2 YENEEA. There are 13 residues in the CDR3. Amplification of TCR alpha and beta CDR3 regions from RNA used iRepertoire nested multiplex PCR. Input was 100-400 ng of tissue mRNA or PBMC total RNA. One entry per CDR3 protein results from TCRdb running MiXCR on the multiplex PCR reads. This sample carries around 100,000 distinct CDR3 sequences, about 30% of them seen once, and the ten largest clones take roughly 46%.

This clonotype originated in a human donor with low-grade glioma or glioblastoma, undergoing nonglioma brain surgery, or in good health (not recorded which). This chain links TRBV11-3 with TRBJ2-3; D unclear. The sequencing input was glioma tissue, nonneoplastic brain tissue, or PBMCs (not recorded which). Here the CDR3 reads CASSLGVGGTQYF. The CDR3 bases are TGTGCCAGCAGCTTAGGTGTAGGCGGTACGCAGTATTTT.